Listed here are 23 T cell receptor beta chains from one sample, sequenced in a study of cytomegalovirus exposure and HLA in healthy donors. The study ran its PCR with 60 Vbeta and 13 Jbeta primers. Repertoires were generated with immunoSEQ multiplex PCR, while TCRdb's copy carries only in-frame clones and drops some. The sample lists over 150,000 clones; roughly 85% were seen once. Sequencing was carried out using PBMCs. These receptors were taken from a man aged 40-49 years in good health and CMV-seronegative.

With respect to this clone: At one of its ends the junction is not consistent with the germline gene, which may arise from a read error. This chain links TRBV5-1 with TRBJ2-6; 8 bases agree with TRBD1. CDR1 is SGHRS and CDR2 is YFSETQ in the germline V gene. The CDR3 is 22 residues long. The CDR3 nucleotides read TGCGCCAGCAGCCCACAGTTTTCCACCGACAGGGGATTGTTTGGTGGGGCCAACGGCCTGACTTTC. Amino acids: CASSPQFSTDRGLFGGANGLTF.

This chain links TRBV6-4 with TRBJ2-2; D gene uncertain. The CDR3 extends over 13 amino acids. Per the germline V gene, CDR1 is MRHNA and CDR2 is SNTAGT. Trimming took 6 bases from V and 4 from J, leaving 9 bases between them. CDR3 amino acids: CASRPSGTGELFF. In DNA, the CDR3 is TGTGCCAGCAGACCCTCGGGCACCGGGGAGCTGTTTTTT.

This chain uses TRBV5-1 with TRBJ2-1; 8 bases align to TRBD2. With V trimmed by 4 bases and J by 12 bases, 9 bases remained unmatched. This CDR3 spans 13 amino acids. Germline V gene data show CDR1 as SGHRS and CDR2 as YFSETQ. DNA for the CDR3: TGCGCCAGCAGCCCGGACCCTCGGGGGGGGCAGTTCTTC. This gives the protein CASSPDPRGGQFF.

V is TRBV6-5 and J is TRBJ1-5, with D tentatively TRBD1 (6 bases). V lost 5 bases and J 6 bases, leaving 11 bases between the germline ends. Germline CDR1 and CDR2: MNHEY and SVGAGI. CDR3 length equals 13 residues. This CDR3 reads CASSTTGRQPQHF. CDR3 nucleotide sequence: TGTGCCAGCAGTACTACAGGGCGTCAGCCCCAGCATTTT.

This chain links TRBV6-1 with TRBJ2-7; 10 nucleotides align to TRBD2. The CDR3 extends over 13 amino acids. The V segment lost 5 bases and the J segment 6 bases; nucleotides outside the gene matches: 4. Germline V CDR1 and CDR2: MNHNS, SASEGT. The CDR3 bases are TGTGCCAGCAGTTCTAGCGGGAGCTCCGAGCAGTACTTC. Encoded protein: CASSSSGSSEQYF.

The chain combines TRBV28 with TRBJ1-1; 7 bases fit TRBD1. V gave up 3 bases and J gave up 4 bases; unmatched junction bases: 5. The CDR3 consists of 14 residues. Germline CDR1 reads MDHEN; CDR2 reads SYDVKM. CDR3 bases: TGTGCCAGCAGTTTGGGGACAGTACCCACTGAAGCTTTCTTT. It specifies CASSLGTVPTEAFF.

This chain links TRBV7-8 with TRBJ2-5; 7 nucleotides line up with TRBD1. The V gene end was trimmed by 6 bases and the J gene end by 1 base; junction bases not matched to a gene: 8. Germline V CDR1 and CDR2: SGHVS, FQNEAQ. The CDR3 is made up of 15 amino acids. The CDR3 sequence is CASSQQGTAQETQYF. The CDR3, as DNA: TGTGCCAGCAGTCAACAAGGGACAGCCCAAGAGACCCAGTACTTC.

This clone has only one observation. The chain recombines TRBV30 with TRBJ2-7; 8 bases match TRBD1. This CDR3 has 12 amino acids. Germline-derived CDR1 and CDR2 are GTSNPN and SVGIG (reference sequence). Trimming removed 4 bases from V and 3 bases from J; junction bases left unmatched: 2. CDR3 sequence (DNA): TGTGCCTGGACTACAGGGGGCTACGAGCAGTACTTC. This encodes CAWTTGGYEQYF.

V gene TRBV7-2 combines with J gene TRBJ2-1, with TRBD1 matching over 10 bases. J lost 3 bases, V lost 0 bases, and 2 bases had no gene match. The CDR3 totals 16 residues. Germline V gene sequence: CDR1 SGHTA, CDR2 FQGNSA. CDR3 bases: TGTGCCAGCAGCTTAGCGGGGACAGGGGTCTACAATGAGCAGTTCTTC. Amino acid sequence: CASSLAGTGVYNEQFF.

The V call is TRBV5-4, the J call TRBJ2-1; no definite D call. Germline V gene sequence: CDR1 SGHNT, CDR2 YYREEE (reference sequence). The CDR3 consists of 13 residues. Trimming shortened V by 3 bases and J by 6 bases, and 10 bases separated the two germline ends. CDR3 loop: CASSSFSFNEQFF. The CDR3 DNA is TGTGCCAGCAGCTCCTTTAGCTTCAATGAGCAGTTCTTC.

V gene TRBV5-1 combines with J gene TRBJ2-1; 12 positions agree with TRBD2. This CDR3 region has 17 residues. Germline trimming cut 4 bases from V and 1 base from J; bases unmatched to any gene: 6. The V gene's germline CDR1 is SGHRS and CDR2 YFSETQ. The CDR3 sequence: CASSLGLAGSSYNEQFF. The DNA of the CDR3 is TGCGCCAGCAGCCTAGGACTAGCGGGAAGTTCCTACAATGAGCAGTTCTTC.

The chain combines TRBV6-5 with TRBJ2-7; 12 positions agree with TRBD1. In germline, CDR1 is MNHEY, CDR2 SVGAGI. The ends lost 6 bases at V and 6 bases at J; junction bases unmatched: 9. This CDR3 spans 15 amino acids. The CDR3 nucleotides read TGTGCCAGCAGCCCCTGGGGGACAGGGGGCGCCGAGCAGTACTTC. Translation: CASSPWGTGGAEQYF.

V usage is TRBV15 and J usage is TRBJ2-2; D call uncertain. The CDR3 has 15 amino acids. Germline assignment: CDR1 LNHNV and CDR2 YYDKDF (reference sequence). V was pared by 1 base and J by 2 bases, with 8 bases between. The CDR3 region is CATSRGRLNTGELFF. CDR3 sequence (DNA): TGTGCCACCAGCAGAGGGCGGTTAAACACCGGGGAGCTGTTTTTT.

This clone showed up just a few times. This chain links TRBV19 with TRBJ2-1, with 11 bases fitting TRBD2. The CDR3 length is 16 residues. The V segment lost 2 bases and the J segment 2 bases; nucleotides outside the gene matches: 2. From germline, CDR1 is LNHDA and CDR2 SQIVND (reference sequence). The CDR3 DNA sequence: TGTGCCAGTAGTATATATAGCGGGAGGGCCTACAATGAGCAGTTCTTC. Its translation is CASSIYSGRAYNEQFF.

In regard to this clone: An end of the junction differs from the germline gene, which may be a read error. The chain joins TRBV5-8 to TRBJ2-4, with D possibly being TRBD1 (7 bases). The CDR3 sequence is 14 residues long. Per germline, CDR1 SGHTS and CDR2 YDEGEE. Here the CDR3 reads CASSNNRGGNSQYF. In DNA, the CDR3 is TGTGCCAGCAGCAATAACAGGGGCGGGAACAGTCAGTACTTC.

J is TRBJ2-7 and V is TRBV13; weak D call: TRBD2 (5 bases). From germline, CDR1 is PRHDT and CDR2 FYEKMQ (reference sequence). V lost 5 bases and J 7 bases, leaving 9 bases between the germline ends. The CDR3 runs 11 residues. CDR3 loop: CASSLRGEQYF. CDR3 coding DNA: TGTGCCAGCAGCCTCCGAGGGGAGCAGTACTTC. Drawing the rest from reference TRBV13 and TRBJ2-7, the complete variable domain is AAGVIQSPRHLIKEKRETATLKCYPIPRHDTVYWYQQGPGQDPQFLISFYEKMQSDKGSIPDRFSAQQFSDYHSELNMSSLELGDSALYFCASSLRGEQYFGPGTRLTVT.

The DNA for the CDR3 is TGCGCCAGCAGCTTGGCCATGCAGGGGACAGTGGCAAAGCAGTACTTC. Amino acids: CASSLAMQGTVAKQYF. V gene TRBV5-1 combines with J gene TRBJ2-7; 7 positions match TRBD1. This CDR3 has 16 residues. The V gene end was trimmed by 0 bases and the J gene end by 8 bases; junction bases not matched to a gene: 14. Germline CDR1 is SGHRS and CDR2 is YFSETQ.

The chain carries TRBV20-1 and TRBJ2-1, with D perhaps matching TRBD2 (6 bases). The CDR3 is 11 amino acids. Germline V gene sequence: CDR1 DFQATT, CDR2 SNEGSKA (reference sequence). V shed 6 bases and J shed 9 bases, with 12 bases lying between them. CDR3 sequence: CSASRGAEQFF. DNA of the CDR3: TGCAGTGCCTCCCGCGGGGCTGAGCAGTTCTTC.

The chain uses TRBV6-6 and TRBJ2-3, with a tentative D call TRBD1 (8 bases). V lost 4 bases to trimming and J lost 2 bases, with 16 bases between them. There are 16 residues in the CDR3. The germline V gene has CDR1 MNHNY and CDR2 SVGAGI (reference sequence). This CDR3 is CASSFSTGGVTDTQYF. The CDR3 nucleotides are TGTGCCAGCAGTTTTTCCACAGGGGGGGTCACAGATACGCAGTATTTT.

The rearrangement joins TRBV4-2 to TRBJ1-1; 7 bases align to TRBD1. Germline-derived CDR1 and CDR2 are LGHNA and YNFKEQ. The CDR3 sequence is 15 residues long. V was clipped by 4 bases and J by 0 bases; unmatched bases: 5. CDR3 amino acids: CASSRGQAMNTEAFF. The CDR3 DNA is TGTGCCAGCAGCCGAGGACAGGCCATGAACACTGAAGCTTTCTTT.

This clone was seen a single time. The chain employs TRBV5-1 and TRBJ2-3; 13 bases line up with TRBD2. J was trimmed by 5 bases and V by 4 bases; bases with no gene match: 7. The CDR3 consists of 16 residues. Germline assignment: CDR1 SGHRS and CDR2 YFSETQ. The CDR3 DNA reads TGCGCCAGCAGCCGCGAACTAGCGGGAGGGAGAGATACGCAGTATTTT. This sequence encodes CASSRELAGGRDTQYF.

The gene calls are TRBV7-2 and TRBJ2-7; 8 bases align to TRBD1. The CDR3 totals 14 residues. Germline-derived CDR1 and CDR2 are SGHTA and FQGNSA. J lost 8 bases, V lost 5 bases, and 11 bases had no gene match. The CDR3 DNA follows: TGTGCCAGCAGCCCTGCCGGAGACAGGGGCAAGCAGTACTTC. Translating it yields CASSPAGDRGKQYF.

The rearrangement joins TRBV10-3 to TRBJ2-5, with 8 bases fitting TRBD2. There are 15 residues in the CDR3. Germline V lookup: CDR1 ENHRY, CDR2 SYGVKD. The V gene end was trimmed by 0 bases and the J gene end by 5 bases; junction bases not matched to a gene: 5. CDR3: CAISESGLAVETQYF. The CDR3, as DNA: TGTGCCATCAGTGAGTCAGGACTAGCTGTTGAGACCCAGTACTTC.